Listed below are T cell receptor beta chains from one sample, sequenced in a study of blood T cell repertoires in COVID-19. TCRdb keeps only in-frame clones here, not all; method: immunoSEQ multiplex PCR. The sample records about 160,000 clones, more than 70% being singletons. Sequencing input: PBMCs or T cells enriched from blood (not recorded which). Receptors were obtained from a man between 60 and 70 years old who had recovered from COVID-19. CDR3s leave out the opening cysteine and the closing phenylalanine or tryptophan.

j_call | v_call | cdr3_aa
TRBJ1-2 | TRBV10-3 | AISESEGGYT
TRBJ1-6 | TRBV27 | ASSFRDRANSPLH
TRBJ2-1 | TRBV7-9 | ASSANRRVYNEQF
TRBJ1-1 | TRBV12-3/TRBV12-4 | ASRRGRDTEAF
TRBJ2-5 | TRBV18 | ASSPLYREGLETQY
TRBJ1-1 | TRBV27 | ASSSPLGRGSNTEAF
TRBJ2-7 | TRBV2 | ASSETGGSYYEQY
TRBJ2-5 | TRBV6-6 | ASRPTGVQETQY
TRBJ2-1 | TRBV6-5 | ASSETSGRNSEQF
TRBJ1-1 | TRBV27 | ASSPPGGENTEAF
TRBJ2-2 | TRBV11-2 | ASSLLQTGHTGELF
TRBJ2-5 | TRBV5-1 | ASSPTQSETQY
TRBJ1-4 | TRBV7-6 | ASSPRPWEKLF
TRBJ2-1 | TRBV3-1/TRBV3-2 | ASSPTSGRSYNEQF
TRBJ2-7 | TRBV28 | ASTGGSYEQY
TRBJ2-2 | TRBV29-1 | SVRQGGEAGELF
TRBJ1-6 | TRBV5-1 | ASSFTGTQDSPLH
TRBJ2-1 | TRBV2 | ASRGGLANEQF
TRBJ2-2 | TRBV2 | ASSDGQGRTGELF
TRBJ2-7 | TRBV7-2 | ASSFLTGTASYEQY
TRBJ2-3 | TRBV2 | ASRQGAGTDTQY
TRBJ1-6 | TRBV7-9 | ASSPTEYSPLH
TRBJ2-1 | TRBV24-1 | ATSDSTPPTSGISYNEQF
TRBJ2-3 | TRBV28 | ASSLWAGKADTQY
TRBJ2-7 | TRBV6-1 | ASSESRSEQY
TRBJ2-1 | TRBV14 | ASSPGLAGGPEQF
TRBJ1-2 | TRBV6-1 | ASSETDRGYGYT
TRBJ2-1 | TRBV3-1/TRBV3-2 | ASSQDVYGSSYNEQF
TRBJ1-2 | TRBV2 | ASVWDRVYGYT
TRBJ2-1 | TRBV12-5 | ASGKPPTGEQF
TRBJ2-7 | TRBV9 | ASGGGSEQY
TRBJ2-5 | TRBV4-2 | ASSQDSSGGAVKTQY
TRBJ1-1 | TRBV6-5 | ASKRTHQDTEAF
TRBJ2-6 | TRBV6-5 | ASKAAGANVLT